Detailed here is one T cell receptor beta chain. This clonotype was detected only a few times. Its specific antigen is unknown. Base-call qualities are not available, and no considerably larger clone is one nucleotide away. The data belong to a study of response to subunit inactivated influenza vaccine (dated by TCRdb to between 2018 and 2020). Background for the entire study: To follow how T cells responded to a trivalent subunit inactivated influenza vaccine, the researchers relied on deep quantitative profiling of the T cell receptor repertoire. Study-wide findings and limitations: The authors suggested that each seasonal influenza vaccination may recruit only a limited number of new T cells.

The library was produced with RT-PCR. The instrument given in TCRdb is Illumina HiSeq 2500. In TCRdb, the public reads were trimmed at Q25 with fastp and aligned with MiXCR, with productive beta chains retained. Identical CDR3 protein sequences are pooled into one entry, listed with their most common genes and DNA. A total of more than 600,000 distinct CDR3 sequences appear in this sample, approximately 17% of them only once. Together, the top ten hold about a tenth of the sample. The clonotype was recovered from a middle-aged man who received an inactivated influenza vaccine. Donor details come from another sample of the same person, matched by shared clones. Here the sequenced sample was PBMCs from blood, taken around 5 days after vaccination.

The DNA sequence is given as TGTGCCAGCAGCACCCTGGGACGAGGACCCAGCTCCTACAATGAGCAGTTCTTC. Translated, it reads CASSTLGRGPSSYNEQFF. The V gene is TRBV11-1 and the J gene is TRBJ2-1; the D gene is possibly TRBD1 or TRBD2, with 5 bases matching each. The germline V gene encodes CDR1 SGHAT and CDR2 FQDESV (reference sequence). From its cysteine to its phenylalanine, the CDR3 spans 18 amino acids. CDR3 DNA only is kept here, 54 bases in frame from base 1. The V and J ends are trimmed by 5 bases and 0 bases, leaving 20 bases between them.